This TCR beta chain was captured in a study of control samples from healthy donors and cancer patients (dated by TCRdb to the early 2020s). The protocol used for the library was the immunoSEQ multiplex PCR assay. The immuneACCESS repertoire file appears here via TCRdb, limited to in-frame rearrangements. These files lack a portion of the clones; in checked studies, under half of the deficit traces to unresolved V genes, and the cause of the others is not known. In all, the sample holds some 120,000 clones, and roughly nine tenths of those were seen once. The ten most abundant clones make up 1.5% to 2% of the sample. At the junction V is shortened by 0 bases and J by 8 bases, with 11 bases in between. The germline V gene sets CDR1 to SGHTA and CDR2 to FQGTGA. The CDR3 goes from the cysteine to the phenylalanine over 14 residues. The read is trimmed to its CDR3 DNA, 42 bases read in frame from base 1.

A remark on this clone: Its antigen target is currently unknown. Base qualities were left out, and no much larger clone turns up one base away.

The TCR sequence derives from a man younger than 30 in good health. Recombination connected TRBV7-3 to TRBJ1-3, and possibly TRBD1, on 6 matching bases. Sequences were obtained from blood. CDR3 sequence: CASSLTGRGDTIYF. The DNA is TGTGCCAGCAGCTTAACCGGCAGGGGTGACACCATATATTTT.